Following are 12 T cell receptor beta chains from one sample sequenced in a study of molecular identifiers for immune sequencing clone quantification. TCRdb recomputed calls from the PCR reads with MiXCR, one row per CDR3 protein. The sample contains 65,000 or so distinct CDR3 sequences, 15% to 20% of which appear only once. What was sequenced was naive CD8+ T cells from blood, with Jurkat cell RNA spiked in. Sample subset: FACS-sorted CD8+CD4-CCR7+CD45RA+ naive T cells. The receptor set was obtained from a human donor in good health. Some libraries in this study had Jurkat cell RNA spiked in.

This clonotype has a count of ten or more. The V and J genes are TRBV6-5 and TRBJ1-2, with D tentatively TRBD1 (6 bases). V was trimmed by 6 bases and J by 4 bases, leaving 12 bases between them. Per germline, CDR1 MNHEY and CDR2 SVGAGI. The CDR3 consists of 13 residues. CDR3 region: CASSTGGLYGYTF. The CDR3 DNA reads as TGTGCCAGCAGCACCGGGGGCCTCTATGGCTACACCTTC.

This clonotype was counted ten times or more. V usage is TRBV18 and J usage is TRBJ1-5; 9 bases fit TRBD1. This CDR3 is 17 amino acids long. The V gene's germline CDR1 is KGHSH and CDR2 LQKENI. Losses at the gene ends were 6 bases for V and 6 bases for J; bases not matched to a gene: 15. In DNA, the CDR3 is TGTGCCAGCTCTCGTTATGGGGACAGGGAAACCTCTCAGCCCCAGCATTTT. This encodes CASSRYGDRETSQPQHF.

This clonotype was counted at least ten times. V usage is TRBV13 and J usage is TRBJ1-1; TRBD1 matches 10 bases. This CDR3 spans 15 amino acids. V dropped 4 bases and J dropped 3; count of bases not matched to a gene: 5. In germline, CDR1 is PRHDT, CDR2 FYEKMQ (reference sequence). CDR3 DNA: TGTGCCAGCAGCTCGGACAGGGGGAGGTACACTGAAGCTTTCTTT. Protein sequence: CASSSDRGRYTEAFF.

V and J are TRBV7-3 and TRBJ2-1; D gene unclear. The CDR3 contains 15 residues. V lost 2 bases and J 0 bases, leaving 8 bases between the germline ends. In germline, CDR1 is SGHTA, CDR2 FQGTGA. CDR3 amino acids: CASSLSESSYNEQFF. The DNA for the CDR3 is TGTGCCAGCAGCTTATCGGAAAGCTCCTACAATGAGCAGTTCTTC. Using reference TRBV7-3 and TRBJ2-1 for the parts outside the CDR3, the full variable domain is GAGVSQTPSNKVTEKGKYVELRCDPISGHTALYWYRQSLGQGPEFLIYFQGTGAADDSGLPNDRFFAVRPEGSVSTLKIQRTERGDSAVYLCASSLSESSYNEQFFGPGTRLTVL.

The chain employs TRBV11-2 and TRBJ2-3, with 8 bases fitting TRBD1. With V trimmed by 8 bases and J by 3 bases, 10 bases remained unmatched. The germline CDR1 and CDR2 sequences are SGHAT and FQNNGV. The CDR3 covers 15 residues. CDR3 nucleotides: TGTGCCAGCTTCGAAGCGACAGGGGCAACAGATACGCAGTATTTT. Amino acid sequence: CASFEATGATDTQYF. Together with reference TRBV11-2 and TRBJ2-3, the CDR3 gives the full variable domain: EAGVAQSPRYKIIEKRQSVAFWCNPISGHATLYWYQQILGQGPKLLIQFQNNGVVDDSQLPKDRFSAERLKGVDSTLKIQPAKLEDSAVYLCASFEATGATDTQYFGPGTRLTVL.

This clonotype was recorded at least ten times. This chain uses TRBV27 with TRBJ2-3; D not certain. Germline loops: CDR1 MNHEY, CDR2 SMNVEV (reference sequence). Trimming cost V 2 bases and J 4 bases, with 4 bases left between them. This CDR3 is built from 12 residues. The CDR3 bases are TGTGCCAGCAGTTTAATAGCAGATACGCAGTATTTT. Protein sequence: CASSLIADTQYF.

This clonotype came up many times. The chain joins TRBV19 to TRBJ2-3; D is possibly TRBD2 (6 bases). The V end was cut by 2 bases, the J end by 4 bases, with 13 bases between. The CDR3 length is 15 residues. From germline, CDR1 is LNHDA and CDR2 SQIVND (reference sequence). CDR3 in amino acids: CASSISLGGADTQYF. CDR3 coding DNA: TGTGCCAGTAGTATATCCCTCGGAGGGGCAGATACGCAGTATTTT.

This clonotype was seen at least ten times. This chain connects TRBV20-1 to TRBJ1-3, with 7 bases that match TRBD1. Germline V gives CDR1 DFQATT, CDR2 SNEGSKA (reference sequence). The CDR3 is 14 residues long. Trimming removed 1 base from V and 4 bases from J; junction bases left unmatched: 4. CDR3 loop: CSARGDRAGNTIYF. The CDR3 DNA is TGCAGTGCTAGAGGAGACAGGGCCGGAAACACCATATATTTT.

This clonotype was seen ten or more times. The chain uses TRBV7-9 and TRBJ1-1, with D perhaps TRBD1 (5 bases). The germline gives CDR1 SEHNR, CDR2 FQNEAQ (reference sequence). CDR3 length equals 14 residues. Trimming pared 4 bases from V and 8 bases from J, leaving 17 bases between. The CDR3 nucleotides are TGTGCCAGCAGCTGGGACTTCGGACCGCCGGAAGCTTTCTTT. It specifies CASSWDFGPPEAFF.

There are many counts of this clonotype. The V gene is TRBV19, the J gene TRBJ1-5; no clear D. Trimming shortened V by 4 bases and J by 5 bases, and 12 bases separated the two germline ends. This CDR3 is built from 14 residues. Germline-derived CDR1 and CDR2 are LNHDA and SQIVND (reference sequence). CDR3 nucleotide sequence: TGTGCCAGTAGTACTCACGGTGGGGATCAGCCCCAGCATTTT. This translates into CASSTHGGDQPQHF.

This clonotype appeared once. In DNA form, the CDR3 reads TGTGCCAGCAGTTTGATCGGGACAAGCTCCTACGAGCAGTACTTC. It specifies CASSLIGTSSYEQYF. V and J are TRBV28 and TRBJ2-7; a possible D gene is TRBD1 (6 bases). V was shortened by 3 bases and J by 0 bases, with 12 bases between the two germline ends. The germline CDR1 and CDR2 sequences are MDHEN and SYDVKM. The CDR3 covers 15 residues.

This clonotype was counted only a few times. This may be a read error: a much more frequent sequence differs by one nucleotide. The J gene is TRBJ2-7, the V gene TRBV6-6; D is unclear. The CDR3 spans 14 residues. V lost 6 bases, J lost 1 base, and 13 bases lay in between. Germline CDR1 and CDR2: MNHNY and SVGAGI (reference sequence). CDR3 nucleotides: TGTGCCAGCAGACCTACTGGCGGATCCTACGAGCAGTACTTC. Translating it yields CASRPTGGSYEQYF.